This record covers a single T cell receptor (beta chain). Its matching antigen is unknown. These data are taken from a study of beta chain features in type 1 diabetes. Study results and caveats: Shorter TCRB CDR3s, moderately but significantly so, were found in Type 1 diabetes patients in all four CD4+ subsets.

Germline assignment: CDR1 LNHDA and CDR2 SQIVND (reference sequence). Trimming took off 4 bases at V and 2 bases at J, with 15 bases between the two ends. CDR3 length: 16 amino acids. The study reverse transcribed the entire isolated RNA, so it sequenced expressed TCRB transcripts. Sequenced by immunoSEQ multiplex PCR; TCRdb stores in-frame clones only, minus some. The data show some 23,000 clones, over 65% seen once. This clonotype was obtained from a woman between 35 and 50 years old with type 1 diabetes. V and J are TRBV19 and TRBJ2-1; D possibly corresponds to TRBD2 (6 bases). The sequenced sample was stem cell memory CD4+ T cells from blood. CDR3 nucleotide sequence: TGTGCCAGTAGTAGCGGAGGGGCAAGTACCTACAATGAGCAGTTCTTC. Amino acid sequence: CASSSGGASTYNEQFF.